This TCR beta chain was sequenced during a study of blood T cell repertoires in COVID-19. About the study: Sample material is recorded as cDNA or gDNA derived from T cells, B-cell-depleted T cells, or PBMCs.

Assay used: immunoSEQ multiplex PCR; TCRdb lists only in-frame clones, some missing. Of about 220,000 clones in the sample, 80% to 90% are singletons; the top ten hold roughly 2.5%. V was pared by 3 bases and J by 2 bases, with 12 bases between. The CDR3 consists of 15 residues. Germline V gives CDR1 MNHEY, CDR2 SMNVEV (reference sequence). This receptor was taken from a woman aged 40 to 55 with active or convalescent COVID-19. Sequencing was performed on peripheral blood. The chain links TRBV27 to TRBJ2-3; perhaps TRBD2 as D (6 bases). This chain's CDR3 is CASSFGAGITDTQYF. CDR3 nucleotides: TGTGCCAGCAGTTTTGGGGCGGGGATCACAGATACGCAGTATTTT.